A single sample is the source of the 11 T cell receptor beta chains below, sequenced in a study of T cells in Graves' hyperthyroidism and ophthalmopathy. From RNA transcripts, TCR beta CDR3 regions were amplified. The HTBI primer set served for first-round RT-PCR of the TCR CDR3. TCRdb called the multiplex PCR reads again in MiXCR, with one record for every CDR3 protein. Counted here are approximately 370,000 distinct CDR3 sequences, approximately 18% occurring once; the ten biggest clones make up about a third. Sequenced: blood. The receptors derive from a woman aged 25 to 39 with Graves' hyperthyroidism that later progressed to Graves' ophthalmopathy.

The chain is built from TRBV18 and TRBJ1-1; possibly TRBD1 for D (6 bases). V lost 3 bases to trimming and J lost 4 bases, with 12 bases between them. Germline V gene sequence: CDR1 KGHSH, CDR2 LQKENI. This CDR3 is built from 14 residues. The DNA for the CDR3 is TGTGCCAGCTCACCCGAGGGGGGTAGCACTGAAGCTTTCTTT. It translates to CASSPEGGSTEAFF.

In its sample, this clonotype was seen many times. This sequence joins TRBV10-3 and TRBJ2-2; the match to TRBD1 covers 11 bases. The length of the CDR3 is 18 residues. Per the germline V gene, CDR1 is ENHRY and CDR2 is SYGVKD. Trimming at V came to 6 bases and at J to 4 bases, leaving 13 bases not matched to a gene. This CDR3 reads CAISRTNHGTGGTGELFF. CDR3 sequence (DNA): TGTGCCATCAGCCGAACCAATCACGGGACAGGGGGCACCGGGGAGCTGTTTTTT.

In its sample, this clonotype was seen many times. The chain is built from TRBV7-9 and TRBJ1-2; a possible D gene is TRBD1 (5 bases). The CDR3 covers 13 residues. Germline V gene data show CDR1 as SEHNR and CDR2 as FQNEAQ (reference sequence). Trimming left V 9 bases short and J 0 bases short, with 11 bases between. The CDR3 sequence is CASRDSSNYGYTF. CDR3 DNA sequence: TGTGCCAGTAGAGACAGCTCTAACTATGGCTACACCTTC.

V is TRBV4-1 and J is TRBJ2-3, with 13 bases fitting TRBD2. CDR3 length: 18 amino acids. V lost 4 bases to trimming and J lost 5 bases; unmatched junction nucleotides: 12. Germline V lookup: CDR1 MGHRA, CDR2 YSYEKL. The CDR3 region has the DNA TGCGCCAGCAGCCCCGGACTAGCGGGAGTATTAACGAGAGATACGCAGTATTTT. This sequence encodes CASSPGLAGVLTRDTQYF.

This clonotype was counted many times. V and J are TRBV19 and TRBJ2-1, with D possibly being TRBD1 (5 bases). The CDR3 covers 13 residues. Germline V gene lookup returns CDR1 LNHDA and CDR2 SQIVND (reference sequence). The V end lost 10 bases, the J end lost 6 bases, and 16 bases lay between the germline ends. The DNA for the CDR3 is TGTGCCAATCAGGGCGCAGCCTTCAATGAGCAGTTCTTC. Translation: CANQGAAFNEQFF.

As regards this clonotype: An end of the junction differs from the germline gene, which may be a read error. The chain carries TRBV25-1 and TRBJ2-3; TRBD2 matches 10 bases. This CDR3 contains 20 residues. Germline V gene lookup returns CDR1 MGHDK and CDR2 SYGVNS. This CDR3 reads CASSEKVTSGDRAATGTQYF. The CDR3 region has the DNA TGTGCCAGCAGTGAAAAGGTTACTAGCGGGGACCGCGCTGCCACAGGTACGCAGTATTTT.

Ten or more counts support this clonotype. CDR3 in DNA: TGTGCCAGCAGTCCCGGACTAGATTACCTCCAAGAGACCCAGTACTTC. It encodes CASSPGLDYLQETQYF. The V gene is TRBV27, the J gene TRBJ2-5; TRBD2 matches at 7 bases. J gave up 1 base and V 5 bases, and 10 bases lay outside the gene matches. Germline V gene sequence: CDR1 MNHEY, CDR2 SMNVEV (reference sequence). This CDR3 has 16 residues.

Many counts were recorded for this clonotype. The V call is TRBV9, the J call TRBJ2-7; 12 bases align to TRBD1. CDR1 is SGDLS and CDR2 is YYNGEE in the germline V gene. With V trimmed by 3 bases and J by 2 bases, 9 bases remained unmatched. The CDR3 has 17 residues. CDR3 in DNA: TGTGCCAGCAGCGGACCGGGACAGGGGGCGAGGACCTACGAGCAGTACTTC. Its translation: CASSGPGQGARTYEQYF.

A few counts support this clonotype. DNA for the CDR3: TGTGCCAGCAGCTTCTCACGGGCTAGCACAGATACGCAGTATTTT. Residues: CASSFSRASTDTQYF. The chain couples TRBV7-2 to TRBJ2-3; D gene unclear. The CDR3 consists of 15 residues. Germline V gene lookup returns CDR1 SGHTA and CDR2 FQGNSA. The ends were cut back, 3 bases at V and 0 bases at J, with 10 bases in the middle. Together with reference TRBV7-2 and TRBJ2-3, the CDR3 gives the full variable domain: GAGVSQSPSNKVTEKGKDVELRCDPISGHTALYWYRQSLGQGLEFLIYFQGNSAPDKSGLPSDRFSAERTGGSVSTLTIQRTQQEDSAVYLCASSFSRASTDTQYFGPGTRLTVL.

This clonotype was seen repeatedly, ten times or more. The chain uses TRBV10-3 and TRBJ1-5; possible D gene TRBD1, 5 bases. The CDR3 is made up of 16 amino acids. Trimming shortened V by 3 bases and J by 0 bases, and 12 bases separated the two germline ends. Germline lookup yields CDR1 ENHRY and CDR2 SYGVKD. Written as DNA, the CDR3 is TGTGCCATCAGTGACCGCGGCAGGGATAGCAATCAGCCCCAGCATTTT. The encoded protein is CAISDRGRDSNQPQHF.

This CDR3 is CSARRGEQFF. CDR3 coding DNA: TGCAGTGCTAGACGGGGTGAGCAGTTCTTC. V gene TRBV20-1 combines with J gene TRBJ2-1, with a tentative D call TRBD2 (5 bases). Trimming removed 2 bases at V and 9 bases at J, with 5 bases between. Germline-derived CDR1 and CDR2 are DFQATT and SNEGSKA (reference sequence). The CDR3 is made up of 10 amino acids.